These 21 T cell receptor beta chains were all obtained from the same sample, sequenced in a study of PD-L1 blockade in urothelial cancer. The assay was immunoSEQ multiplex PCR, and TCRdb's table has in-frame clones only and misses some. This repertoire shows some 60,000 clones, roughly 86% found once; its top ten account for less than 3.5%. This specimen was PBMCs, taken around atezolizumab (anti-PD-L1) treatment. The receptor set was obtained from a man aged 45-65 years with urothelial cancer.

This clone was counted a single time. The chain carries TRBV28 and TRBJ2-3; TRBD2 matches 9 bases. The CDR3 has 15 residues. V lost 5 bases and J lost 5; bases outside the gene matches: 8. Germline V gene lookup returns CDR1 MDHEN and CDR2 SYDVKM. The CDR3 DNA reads TGTGCCAGCAGTGAAATAGCGGGAGAGGGAGATACGCAGTATTTT. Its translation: CASSEIAGEGDTQYF.

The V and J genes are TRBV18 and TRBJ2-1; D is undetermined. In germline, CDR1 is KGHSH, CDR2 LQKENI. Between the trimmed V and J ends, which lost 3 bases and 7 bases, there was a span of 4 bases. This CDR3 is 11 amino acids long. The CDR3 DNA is TGTGCCAGCTCACCGAGTAATGAGCAGTTCTTC. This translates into CASSPSNEQFF.

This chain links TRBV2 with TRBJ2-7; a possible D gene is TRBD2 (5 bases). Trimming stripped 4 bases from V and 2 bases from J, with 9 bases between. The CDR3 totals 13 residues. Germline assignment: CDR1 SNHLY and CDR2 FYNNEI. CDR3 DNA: TGTGCCAGCAGTGTCGAGGGCGCCTACGAGCAGTACTTC. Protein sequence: CASSVEGAYEQYF. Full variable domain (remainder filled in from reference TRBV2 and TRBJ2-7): EPEVTQTPSHQVTQMGQEVILRCVPISNHLYFYWYRQILGQKVEFLVSFYNNEISEKSEIFDDQFSVERPDGSNFTLKIRSTKLEDSAMYFCASSVEGAYEQYFGPGTRLTVT.

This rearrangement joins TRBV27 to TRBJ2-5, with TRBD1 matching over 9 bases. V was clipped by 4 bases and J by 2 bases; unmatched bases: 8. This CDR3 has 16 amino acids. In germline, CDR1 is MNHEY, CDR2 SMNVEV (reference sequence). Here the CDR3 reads CASSSNRGLWQETQYF. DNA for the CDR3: TGTGCCAGCAGTTCCAACAGGGGGCTTTGGCAAGAGACCCAGTACTTC.

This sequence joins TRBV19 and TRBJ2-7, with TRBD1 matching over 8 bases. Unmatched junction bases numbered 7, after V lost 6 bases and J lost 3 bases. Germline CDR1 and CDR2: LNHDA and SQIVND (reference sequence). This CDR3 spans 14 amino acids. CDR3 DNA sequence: TGTGCCAGTAGCAAACAGGGGGATCACTACGAGCAGTACTTC. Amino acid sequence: CASSKQGDHYEQYF.

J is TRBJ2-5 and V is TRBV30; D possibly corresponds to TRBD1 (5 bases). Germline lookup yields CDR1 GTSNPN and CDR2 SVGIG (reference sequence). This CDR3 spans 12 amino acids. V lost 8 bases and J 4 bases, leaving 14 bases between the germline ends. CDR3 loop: CALQGPPETQYF. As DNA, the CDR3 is TGTGCCCTCCAGGGTCCCCCAGAGACCCAGTACTTC.

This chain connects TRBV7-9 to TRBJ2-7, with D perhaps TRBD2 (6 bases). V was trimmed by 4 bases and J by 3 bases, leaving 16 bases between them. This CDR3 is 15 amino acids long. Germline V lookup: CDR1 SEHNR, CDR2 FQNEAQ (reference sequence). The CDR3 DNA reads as TGTGCCAGCAGCTCACCTGGAGGCGGGAACTACGAGCAGTACTTC. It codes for CASSSPGGGNYEQYF.

As DNA, the CDR3 is TGTGCCAGCAGTTTTACCTCAGGGACTGAAGCTTTCTTT. Protein sequence: CASSFTSGTEAFF. The chain carries TRBV14 and TRBJ1-1; D is possibly TRBD1 (5 bases). Germline loops: CDR1 SGHDN, CDR2 FVKESK. Trimming shortened V by 6 bases and J by 5 bases, and 13 bases separated the two germline ends. There are 13 residues in the CDR3.

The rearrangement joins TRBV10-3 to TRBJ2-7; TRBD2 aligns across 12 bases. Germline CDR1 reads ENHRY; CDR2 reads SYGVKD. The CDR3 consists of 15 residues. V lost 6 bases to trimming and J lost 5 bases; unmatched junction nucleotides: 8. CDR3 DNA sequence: TGTGCCATCAGACCGACTAGCGGGAGTCCCCACGAGCAGTACTTC. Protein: CAIRPTSGSPHEQYF.

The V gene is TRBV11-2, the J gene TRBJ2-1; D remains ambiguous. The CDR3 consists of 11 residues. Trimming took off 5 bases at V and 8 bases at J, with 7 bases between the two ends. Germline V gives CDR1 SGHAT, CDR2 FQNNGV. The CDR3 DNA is TGTGCCAGCAGCCCCTCTGATGAGCAGTTCTTC. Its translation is CASSPSDEQFF.

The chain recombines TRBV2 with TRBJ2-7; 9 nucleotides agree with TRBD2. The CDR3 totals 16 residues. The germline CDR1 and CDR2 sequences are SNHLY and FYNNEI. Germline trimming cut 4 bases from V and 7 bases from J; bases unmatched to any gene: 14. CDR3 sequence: CASSGGQAGGLKEQYF. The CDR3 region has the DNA TGTGCCAGCAGTGGTGGTCAGGCGGGAGGGTTGAAAGAGCAGTACTTC.

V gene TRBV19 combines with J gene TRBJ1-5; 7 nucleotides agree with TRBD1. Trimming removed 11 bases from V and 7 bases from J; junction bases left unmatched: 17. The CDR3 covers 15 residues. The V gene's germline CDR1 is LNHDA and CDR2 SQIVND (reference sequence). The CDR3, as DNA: TGTGCCGTCAGAGGGCGCGGACAGGACAACCAGCCCCAGCATTTT. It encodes CAVRGRGQDNQPQHF.

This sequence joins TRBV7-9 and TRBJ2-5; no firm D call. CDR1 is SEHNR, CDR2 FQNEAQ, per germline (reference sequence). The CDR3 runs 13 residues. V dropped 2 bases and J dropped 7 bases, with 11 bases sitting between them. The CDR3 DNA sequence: TGTGCCAGCAGCTTATTAACAGCCGGGACCCAGTACTTC. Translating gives CASSLLTAGTQYF.

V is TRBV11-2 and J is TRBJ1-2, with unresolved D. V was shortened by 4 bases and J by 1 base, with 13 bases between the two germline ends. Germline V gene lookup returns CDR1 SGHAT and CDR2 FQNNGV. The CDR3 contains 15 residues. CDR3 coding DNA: TGTGCCAGCAGCTCATATAGCGGGGTTAACTATGGCTACACCTTC. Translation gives CASSSYSGVNYGYTF.

The CDR3 nucleotides read TGTGCCAGCAGTCCGGATGCGGGGAGAACTCAGCCCCAGCATTTT. As protein: CASSPDAGRTQPQHF. The chain links TRBV5-8 to TRBJ1-5; no firm D call. V gave up 5 bases and J gave up 6 bases, with 18 bases separating them. The V gene's germline CDR1 is SGHTS and CDR2 YDEGEE. The CDR3 spans 15 residues. Looking up the rest from reference TRBV5-8 and TRBJ1-5 gives the full variable domain: EAGVTQSPTHLIKTRGQQATLRCSPISGHTSVYWYQQALGLGLQFLLWYDEGEERNRGNFPPRFSGRQFPNYSSELNVNALELEDSALYLCASSPDAGRTQPQHFGDGTRLSIL.

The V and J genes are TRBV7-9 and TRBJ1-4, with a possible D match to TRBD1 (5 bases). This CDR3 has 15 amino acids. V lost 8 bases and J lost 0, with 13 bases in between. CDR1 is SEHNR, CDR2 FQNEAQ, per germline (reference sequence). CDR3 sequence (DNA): TGTGCCAGCGGGGCCGGCAGTTCAACTAATGAAAAACTGTTTTTT. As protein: CASGAGSSTNEKLFF.

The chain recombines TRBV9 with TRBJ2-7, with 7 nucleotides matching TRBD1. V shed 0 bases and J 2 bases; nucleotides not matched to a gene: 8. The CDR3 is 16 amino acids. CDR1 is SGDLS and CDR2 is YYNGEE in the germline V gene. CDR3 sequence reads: CASSVAPGQQTYEQYF. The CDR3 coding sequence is TGTGCCAGCAGCGTAGCGCCGGGACAGCAGACCTACGAGCAGTACTTC.

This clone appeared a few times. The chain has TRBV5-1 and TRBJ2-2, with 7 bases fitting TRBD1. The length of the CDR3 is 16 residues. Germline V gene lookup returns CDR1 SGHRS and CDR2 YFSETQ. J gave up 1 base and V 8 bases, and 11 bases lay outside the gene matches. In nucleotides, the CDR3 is TGCGCCAGTCACGTAACGACAGGGCAGAACACCGGGGAGCTGTTTTTT. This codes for CASHVTTGQNTGELFF.

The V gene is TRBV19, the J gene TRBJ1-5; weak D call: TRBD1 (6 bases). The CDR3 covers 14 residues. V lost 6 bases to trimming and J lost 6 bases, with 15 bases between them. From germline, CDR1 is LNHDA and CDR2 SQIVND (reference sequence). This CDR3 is CASRAGGGGQPQHF. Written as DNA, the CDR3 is TGTGCCAGTAGGGCCGGGGGGGGCGGTCAGCCCCAGCATTTT.

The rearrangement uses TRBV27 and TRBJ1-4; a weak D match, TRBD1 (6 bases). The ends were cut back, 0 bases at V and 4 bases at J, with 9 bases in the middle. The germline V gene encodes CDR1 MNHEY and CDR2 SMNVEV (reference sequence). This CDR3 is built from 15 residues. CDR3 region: CASSLSGAGNEKLFF. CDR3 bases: TGTGCCAGCAGTTTATCGGGGGCGGGTAATGAAAAACTGTTTTTT.

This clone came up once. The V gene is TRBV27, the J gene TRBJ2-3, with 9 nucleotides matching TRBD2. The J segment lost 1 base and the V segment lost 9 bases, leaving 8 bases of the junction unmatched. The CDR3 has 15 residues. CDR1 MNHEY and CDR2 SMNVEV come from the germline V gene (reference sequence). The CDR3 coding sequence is TGTGCCAGTACCGAGCGGGGGGCGGGCACAGATACGCAGTATTTT. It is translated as CASTERGAGTDTQYF.